Listed below are T cell receptor beta chains from one sample, sequenced in a study of blood T cell repertoires in COVID-19. Generated by immunoSEQ multiplex PCR, the TCRdb table keeps only in-frame clones and is missing some. The table lists 23,000 or so clones, roughly 87% of them singletons. The sample was peripheral blood. These receptor sequences come from a man between 65 and 80 years old with acute or convalescent COVID-19. Both conserved end residues are part of each CDR3. Each record gives: V gene, D gene, clone size, J gene, CDR3 DNA, CDR3 protein. D genes are given only for firm matches. Clone size appears in some rows only: once, few, many, or a class for an expanded clone.

>TRBV2|TRBD1|.|TRBJ1-2
TGTGCCAGCAGTGGCTGGACAGGGAATGGCTACACCTTC
CASSGWTGNGYTF
>TRBV2|TRBD2|.|TRBJ2-5
TGTGCCAGCAGTGTGGGTGCTAGCGGGAGTCGACAAGAGACCCAGTACTTC
CASSVGASGSRQETQYF
>TRBV27|.|.|TRBJ2-3
TGTGCCAGCAGTTTATCGGGGGCCGGGGGGTTTAGCACAGATACGCAGTATTTT
CASSLSGAGGFSTDTQYF
>TRBV5-1|TRBD2|few|TRBJ2-2
TGCGCCAGCAGAGATCCGGGACTAGCGACCGGGGAGCTGTTTTTT
CASRDPGLATGELFF
>TRBV19|TRBD1|.|TRBJ1-3
TGTGCCAGTAGTTTAAACAGGGGCACCATATATTTT
CASSLNRGTIYF
>TRBV6-2/TRBV6-3|TRBD2|once|TRBJ2-1
TGTGCCAGCAGTTACTGGACTAGCGGTATGAGTAATGAGCAGTTCTTC
CASSYWTSGMSNEQFF
>TRBV14|.|.|TRBJ1-1
TGTGCCAGCAGCTTCGTTGACCGGGGTGAAGCTTTCTTT
CASSFVDRGEAFF
>TRBV6-1|.|.|TRBJ1-6
TGTGCCAGCAGTGAAGCGGGGGCACAGGGCTATAATTCACCCCTCCACTTT
CASSEAGAQGYNSPLHF
>TRBV5-1|.|.|TRBJ1-4
TGCGCCAGCAGCTTTCGGACAGACGAAAAACTGTTTTTT
CASSFRTDEKLFF
>TRBV29-1|.|.|TRBJ1-5
TGCAGTGCAGGGGAAAATAGCAATCAGCCCCAGCATTTT
CSAGENSNQPQHF
>TRBV6-5|.|few|TRBJ1-1
TGTGCCAGCAGTTACGCCAGCGGGTGGGCCTCTGAAGCTTTCTTT
CASSYASGWASEAFF
>TRBV3-1/TRBV3-2|.|once|TRBJ2-7
TGTGCCAGCAGCCAAGTCACGGGTACCCCCTACGAGCAGTACTTC
CASSQVTGTPYEQYF
>TRBV28|TRBD2|.|TRBJ2-5
TGTGCCAGCTTTCCTTTCGGGCTAGCGGGGACTCTCCAAGAGACCCAGTACTTC
CASFPFGLAGTLQETQYF
>TRBV6-5|.|.|TRBJ1-2
TGTGCCAGCAGTCTCACCCGGACGGGGAACTATGGCTACACCTTC
CASSLTRTGNYGYTF
>TRBV27|.|.|TRBJ1-1
TGTGCCAGCAGTTACAGGATGAACACTGAAGCTTTCTTT
CASSYRMNTEAFF
>TRBV3-1/TRBV3-2|TRBD1|.|TRBJ1-3
TGTGCCAGCAGCCATTTGACAGGGTGGGGTGGAAACACCATATATTTT
CASSHLTGWGGNTIYF
>TRBV27|TRBD2|.|TRBJ2-5
TGTGCCAGCAGTTCGGGACTAGCGTTACAAGAGACCCAGTACTTC
CASSSGLALQETQYF
>TRBV28|.|.|TRBJ2-7
TGTGCCAGCAGTTCGTCCTTAGACGAGCAGTACTTC
CASSSSLDEQYF
>TRBV5-6|TRBD1|once|TRBJ2-1
TGTGCCAGCAGCCGGATACAGGGGTTTTACAATGAGCAGTTCTTC
CASSRIQGFYNEQFF
>TRBV27|TRBD1|.|TRBJ1-5
TGTGCCAGCGGCAACCCACCACAGGGGAGCGGTGGACAGCCCCAGCATTTT
CASGNPPQGSGGQPQHF
>TRBV28|.|.|TRBJ2-3
TGTGCCAGCAGTTCTCCAAGCCTTACGCAGTATTTT
CASSSPSLTQYF